The 14 T cell receptor beta chains reported below all come from one sample, sequenced in a study of blood T cell repertoires in COVID-19. Only in-frame clones appear in the TCRdb table, and some are missing; sequencing was by immunoSEQ multiplex PCR. The sample includes approximately 160,000 clones, 80% to 90% of them seen just once. The sample consisted of peripheral blood. The source is a man aged 35-49 years who had recovered from COVID-19.

The chain carries TRBV19 and TRBJ1-5; 9 nucleotides line up with TRBD1. This CDR3 contains 16 residues. The V and J ends lost 5 bases and 1 base, in that order; junction bases with no gene match: 6. Germline-derived CDR1 and CDR2 are LNHDA and SQIVND (reference sequence). The CDR3 nucleotides are TGTGCCAGTAGTCCGGGGACAGGGCGCAGCAATCAGCCCCAGCATTTT. Translation: CASSPGTGRSNQPQHF.

The chain links TRBV7-9 to TRBJ2-1; TRBD2 matches at 7 bases. Germline lookup yields CDR1 SEHNR and CDR2 FQNEAQ (reference sequence). The CDR3 runs 15 residues. Losses at the gene ends were 1 base for V and 7 bases for J; bases not matched to a gene: 7. The CDR3 reads CASSLGPSGGNEQFF. Here the CDR3 DNA reads TGTGCCAGCAGCTTAGGGCCTAGCGGAGGGAATGAGCAGTTCTTC.

The chain has TRBV29-1 and TRBJ1-5; possible D gene TRBD1, 5 bases. V gave up 4 bases and J gave up 0 bases, with 7 bases separating them. Germline V CDR1 and CDR2: SQVTM, ANQGSEA. This CDR3 has 13 amino acids. The CDR3 sequence: CSVAGDSNQPQHF. The CDR3 DNA reads as TGCAGCGTTGCGGGGGATAGCAATCAGCCCCAGCATTTT.

The chain is built from TRBV27 and TRBJ2-5; 11 positions agree with TRBD2. The V gene end was trimmed by 5 bases and the J gene end by 5 bases; junction bases not matched to a gene: 7. Germline CDR1 reads MNHEY; CDR2 reads SMNVEV (reference sequence). The CDR3 contains 15 residues. Here the CDR3 DNA reads TGTGCCAGCAGTCCCGGGACTAGCGGAGGGGAGACCCAGTACTTC. Its protein product is CASSPGTSGGETQYF.

The count of this clone is one. V is TRBV11-3 and J is TRBJ2-5; tentatively, D is TRBD2 (5 bases). Trimming removed 4 bases from V and 7 bases from J, with 7 bases in between. The germline CDR1 and CDR2 sequences are SGHNT and YENEEA. The CDR3 has 11 residues. CDR3 DNA: TGTGCCAGCAGCTCCGGAGGGACCCAGTACTTC. Encoded protein: CASSSGGTQYF.

J is TRBJ2-5 and V is TRBV28, with D tentatively TRBD1 (8 bases). The CDR3 is 18 amino acids. Per germline, CDR1 MDHEN and CDR2 SYDVKM. Trimming removed 6 bases at V and 0 bases at J, with 23 bases between. CDR3 DNA sequence: TGTGCCAGCAGCAGATGGACAGGGAGGGGAGGGGACCAAGAGACCCAGTACTTC. Encoded protein: CASSRWTGRGGDQETQYF.

This clone was seen more than once but under ten times. The chain uses TRBV6-1 and TRBJ2-2, with TRBD2 identical over 10 bases. Germline V gene lookup returns CDR1 MNHNS and CDR2 SASEGT. The CDR3 contains 15 residues. Trimming removed 0 bases from V and 8 bases from J; junction bases left unmatched: 3. CDR3 nucleotide sequence: TGTGCCAGCAGTGAAGCCCGGACTAGCGGAGGGGAGCTGTTTTTT. It codes for CASSEARTSGGELFF.

The rearrangement links TRBV7-9 to TRBJ2-7, with TRBD1 matching over 9 bases. J gave up 6 bases and V 5 bases, and 8 bases lay outside the gene matches. The CDR3 runs to 14 residues. CDR1 is SEHNR, CDR2 FQNEAQ, per germline (reference sequence). For the CDR3, the DNA is TGTGCCAGCAGCATGCGGGACAGGGTGGGCGAGCAGTACTTC. It codes for CASSMRDRVGEQYF.

This chain connects TRBV19 to TRBJ1-2, with 9 bases matching TRBD1. The CDR3 runs 14 residues. V dropped 9 bases and J dropped 8; count of bases not matched to a gene: 13. CDR1 and CDR2 (germline): LNHDA, SQIVND (reference sequence). CDR3 coding DNA: TGTGCCAGCCAACCGGGGACAGGGTTAGGCGGCTACACCTTC. This translates into CASQPGTGLGGYTF.

The V and J genes are TRBV2 and TRBJ2-7, with TRBD1 identical over 7 bases. This CDR3 region has 14 residues. Per germline, CDR1 SNHLY and CDR2 FYNNEI. V was pared by 9 bases and J by 0 bases, with 8 bases of the junction left unmatched. CDR3 nucleotides: TGTGCCAGGGGGACAGATGTTAGCTCCTACGAGCAGTACTTC. Protein: CARGTDVSSYEQYF.

This sequence joins TRBV29-1 and TRBJ2-5, with TRBD1 matching over 8 bases. CDR1 is SQVTM and CDR2 is ANQGSEA in the germline V gene. CDR3 length: 13 amino acids. V shed 2 bases and J 5 bases; nucleotides not matched to a gene: 4. The CDR3 region has the DNA TGCAGCGTTGAACGGACAGGGTGGGAGACCCAGTACTTC. Translation gives CSVERTGWETQYF.

The V and J genes are TRBV4-1 and TRBJ2-2; D gene uncertain. V dropped 1 base and J dropped 5 bases, with 2 bases sitting between them. In germline, CDR1 is MGHRA, CDR2 YSYEKL. CDR3 length: 12 residues. CDR3 sequence: CASSQVTGELFF. The CDR3 coding sequence is TGCGCCAGCAGCCAAGTAACCGGGGAGCTGTTTTTT.

This clone was detected only once. The chain recombines TRBV19 with TRBJ2-2; 9 nucleotides line up with TRBD2. Germline V lookup: CDR1 LNHDA, CDR2 SQIVND (reference sequence). CDR3 length: 19 amino acids. Trimming at V came to 6 bases and at J to 1 base, leaving 15 bases not matched to a gene. CDR3 sequence: CASRNPRIAGEVNTGELFF. CDR3 DNA sequence: TGTGCCAGTAGAAACCCCCGAATAGCGGGAGAGGTGAACACCGGGGAGCTGTTTTTT.

This clone was seen more than once but under ten times. The rearrangement joins TRBV6-1 to TRBJ1-6; 7 bases map to TRBD1. Per germline, CDR1 MNHNS and CDR2 SASEGT. The J segment lost 10 bases and the V segment lost 2 bases, leaving 5 bases of the junction unmatched. The CDR3 spans 14 residues. The CDR3 DNA is TGTGCCAGCAGTGAACGGCAGGGGGAGTCACCCCTCCACTTT. Protein sequence: CASSERQGESPLHF.